This paragraph reports one T cell receptor (beta chain). In the study's own analysis: Scientists estimated how many nucleated cells there were by amplifying reference gene primers. Here immunoSEQ multiplex PCR was the method, and the copy in TCRdb shows in-frame clones only, minus some. V and J calls and clone size come straight from that table; D and trimming were deduced from the DNA. Seen here are fewer than 300,000 clones, 80% to 90% observed once, and the top ten hold roughly 4%. The sample is drawn from a study of blood T cell repertoires in COVID-19. Study details: Spain, Italy and the United States supplied samples that represented acute and convalescent COVID-19.

Germline V lookup: CDR1 LNHDA, CDR2 SQIVND (reference sequence). This CDR3 contains 13 residues. Trimming stripped 4 bases from V and 8 bases from J, with 14 bases between. Cohorts were determined from participant-reported clinical history. The source material was PBMCs or T cells enriched from blood (not recorded which). The receptor comes from a woman in her 30s who had recovered from COVID-19. J is TRBJ1-2 and V is TRBV19; a possible D gene is TRBD1 (5 bases). The CDR3 loop reads CASSKSWGSGYTF. The DNA for the CDR3 is TGTGCCAGTAGTAAAAGCTGGGGCTCAGGCTACACCTTC.